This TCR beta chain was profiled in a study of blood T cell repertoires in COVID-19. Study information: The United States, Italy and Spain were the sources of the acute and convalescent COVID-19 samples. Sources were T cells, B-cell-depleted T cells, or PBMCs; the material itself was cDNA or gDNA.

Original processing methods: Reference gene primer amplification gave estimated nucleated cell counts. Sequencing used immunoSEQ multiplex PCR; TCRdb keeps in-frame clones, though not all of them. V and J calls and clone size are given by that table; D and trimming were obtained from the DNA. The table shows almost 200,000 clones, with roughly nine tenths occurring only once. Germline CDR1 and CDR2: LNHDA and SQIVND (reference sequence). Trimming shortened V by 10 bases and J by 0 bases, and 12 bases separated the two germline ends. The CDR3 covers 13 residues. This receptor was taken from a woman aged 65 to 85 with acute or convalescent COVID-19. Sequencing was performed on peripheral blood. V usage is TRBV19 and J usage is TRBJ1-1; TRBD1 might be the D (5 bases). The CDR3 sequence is CATSRAMNTEAFF. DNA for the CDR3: TGTGCCACTTCCAGGGCTATGAACACTGAAGCTTTCTTT.